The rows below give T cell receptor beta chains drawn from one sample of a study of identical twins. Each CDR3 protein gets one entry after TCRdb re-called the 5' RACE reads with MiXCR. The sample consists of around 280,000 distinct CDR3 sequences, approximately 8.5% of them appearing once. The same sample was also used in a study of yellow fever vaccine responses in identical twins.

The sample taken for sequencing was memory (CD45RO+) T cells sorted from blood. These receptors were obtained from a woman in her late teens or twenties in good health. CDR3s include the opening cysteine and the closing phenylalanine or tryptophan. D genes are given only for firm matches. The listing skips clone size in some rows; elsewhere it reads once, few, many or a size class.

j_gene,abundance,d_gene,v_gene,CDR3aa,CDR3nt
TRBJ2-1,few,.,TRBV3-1,CASSQLFEQFF,TGTGCCAGCAGCCAACTATTCGAGCAGTTCTTC
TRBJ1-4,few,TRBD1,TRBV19,CASSNRDRSLFF,TGTGCCAGTAGTAACCGGGACAGATCACTGTTTTTT
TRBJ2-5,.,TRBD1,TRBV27,CASSFGKLRGRETQYF,TGTGCCAGCAGTTTCGGCAAGTTGAGGGGGCGAGAGACCCAGTACTTC
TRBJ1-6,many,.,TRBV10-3,CAISESGPGNSPLHF,TGTGCCATCAGTGAGTCCGGGCCGGGTAATTCACCCCTCCACTTT
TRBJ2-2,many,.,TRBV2,CASRIDPQGTGELFF,TGTGCCAGCAGGATAGACCCTCAGGGGACCGGGGAGCTGTTTTTT
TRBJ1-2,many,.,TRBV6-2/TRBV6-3,CASSPGKVSDGYTF,TGTGCCAGCAGTCCGGGGAAAGTAAGTGATGGCTACACCTTC
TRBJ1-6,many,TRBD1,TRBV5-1,CASSPGQGAISPLHF,TGCGCCAGCAGCCCAGGACAGGGGGCAATTTCACCCCTCCACTTT
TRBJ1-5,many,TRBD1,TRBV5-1,CASSSDRLYSNQPQHF,TGCGCCAGCAGCTCGGACAGGTTATATAGCAATCAGCCCCAGCATTTT
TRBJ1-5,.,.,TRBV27,CASSRGQTNQPQHF,TGTGCCAGCAGCCGCGGACAAACTAATCAGCCCCAGCATTTT
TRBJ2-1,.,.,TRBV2,CASSEIESSYNEQFF,TGTGCCAGCAGTGAGATCGAGAGCTCCTACAATGAGCAGTTCTTC
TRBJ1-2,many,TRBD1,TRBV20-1,CSALGQGEIGGYTF,TGCAGTGCTTTGGGACAGGGGGAGATCGGAGGCTACACCTTC
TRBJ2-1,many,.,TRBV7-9,CASSLVTPRSYNEQFF,TGTGCCAGCAGCTTAGTTACCCCCAGAAGCTACAATGAGCAGTTCTTC
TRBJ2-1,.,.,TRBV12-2,CASRFAGTSGSTDEQFF,TGTGCAAGTCGCTTCGCCGGGACTAGCGGGAGTACGGATGAGCAGTTCTTC
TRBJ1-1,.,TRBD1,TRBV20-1,CSAPRYPGGDHGNTEAFF,TGCAGTGCACCCCGGTACCCAGGGGGCGACCATGGGAACACTGAAGCTTTCTTT
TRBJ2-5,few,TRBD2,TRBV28,CASSAGAGVQETQYF,TGTGCCAGCAGCGCTGGGGCGGGGGTTCAAGAGACCCAGTACTTC
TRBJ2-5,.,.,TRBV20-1,CSASGLASRETQYF,TGCAGTGCTAGCGGGCTAGCCAGCAGGGAGACCCAGTACTTC
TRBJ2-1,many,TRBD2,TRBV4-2,CASSRQGTSGLDSYNEQFF,TGTGCCAGCAGCCGACAGGGGACTAGCGGGCTCGATTCCTACAATGAGCAGTTCTTC
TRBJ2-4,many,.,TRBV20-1,CSARVRNPPKNIQYF,TGCAGTGCTAGAGTAAGGAACCCCCCAAAAAACATTCAGTACTTC
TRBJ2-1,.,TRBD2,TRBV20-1,CSAWTSGLWNEQFF,TGCAGTGCGTGGACTAGCGGGCTCTGGAATGAGCAGTTCTTC
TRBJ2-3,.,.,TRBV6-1,CASSPQGYTDTQYF,TGTGCCAGCAGTCCCCAGGGATACACAGATACGCAGTATTTT
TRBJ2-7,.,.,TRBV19,CASSIDNWSGRVEQYF,TGTGCCAGTAGTATAGATAATTGGTCAGGTAGGGTCGAGCAGTACTTC
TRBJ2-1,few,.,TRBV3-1,CASSHLASEQFF,TGTGCCAGCAGCCATTTGGCGAGTGAGCAGTTCTTC
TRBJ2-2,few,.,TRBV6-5,CASSYSRGGWSGELFF,TGTGCCAGCAGTTACTCGAGAGGTGGCTGGTCCGGGGAGCTGTTTTTT
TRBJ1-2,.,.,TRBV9,CASSPPDRFYGYTF,TGTGCCAGCAGCCCCCCAGACAGATTCTATGGCTACACCTTC
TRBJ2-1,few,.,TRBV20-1,CSARTGSGVLNEQFF,TGCAGTGCTAGAACGGGGTCAGGGGTATTAAATGAGCAGTTCTTC
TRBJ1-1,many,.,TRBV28,CASRDLIVNTEAFF,TGTGCCAGCAGAGATCTAATCGTGAACACTGAAGCTTTCTTT
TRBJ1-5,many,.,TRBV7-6,CASSLEASTNQPQHF,TGTGCCAGCAGCTTAGAGGCCAGTACCAATCAGCCCCAGCATTTT
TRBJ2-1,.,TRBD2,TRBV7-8,CASSLPRLAGGYNEQFF,TGTGCCAGCAGCTTGCCGAGACTAGCGGGAGGATACAATGAGCAGTTCTTC
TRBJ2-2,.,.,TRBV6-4,CASRQAENTGELFF,TGTGCCAGCAGACAAGCCGAAAACACCGGGGAGCTGTTTTTT
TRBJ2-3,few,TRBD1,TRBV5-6,CASSLGWGQGVDTQYF,TGTGCCAGCAGCTTGGGGTGGGGACAGGGGGTCGATACGCAGTATTTT
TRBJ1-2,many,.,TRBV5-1,CASSPSGDYGYTF,TGCGCCAGCAGCCCCTCCGGTGACTATGGCTACACCTTC
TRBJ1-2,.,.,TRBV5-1,CASSWGRNYGYTF,TGCGCCAGCAGCTGGGGACGGAACTATGGCTACACCTTC
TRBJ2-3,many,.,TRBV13,CASSFTDTQYF,TGTGCCAGCAGCTTCACAGATACGCAGTATTTT
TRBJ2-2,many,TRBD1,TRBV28,CASGQGYTGELFF,TGTGCCAGCGGACAGGGGTACACCGGGGAGCTGTTTTTT
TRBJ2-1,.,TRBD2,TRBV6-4,CASSPQAGEVNEQFF,TGTGCCAGCAGTCCCCAGGCGGGAGAAGTAAATGAGCAGTTCTTC
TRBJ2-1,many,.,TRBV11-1,CASSKLPPGRTSYNEQFF,TGTGCCAGCAGCAAGCTACCGCCCGGGAGAACCTCCTACAATGAGCAGTTCTTC
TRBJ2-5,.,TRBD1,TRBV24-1,CATSEPTRTGRQETQYF,TGTGCCACCAGTGAGCCCACCCGGACAGGGCGTCAAGAGACCCAGTACTTC
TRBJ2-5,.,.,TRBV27,CASSPTGTHRWAQYF,TGTGCCAGCAGTCCGACCGGGACTCACCGTTGGGCCCAGTACTTC
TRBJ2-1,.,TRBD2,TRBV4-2,CASSQDGLGTSVNEQFF,TGTGCCAGCAGCCAAGATGGGTTGGGGACTAGCGTCAATGAGCAGTTCTTC
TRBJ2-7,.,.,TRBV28,CASKGGAYEQYF,TGTGCCAGCAAGGGCGGGGCTTACGAGCAGTACTTC
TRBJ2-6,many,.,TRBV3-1,CASSRIRSSGANVLTF,TGTGCCAGCAGCCGAATCCGGTCCTCTGGGGCCAACGTCCTGACTTTC
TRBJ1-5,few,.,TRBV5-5,CASSLGDGYQPQHF,TGTGCCAGCAGCTTGGGGGACGGGTATCAGCCCCAGCATTTT
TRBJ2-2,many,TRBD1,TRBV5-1,CASSLTGQGGTGELFF,TGCGCCAGCAGCTTGACTGGACAGGGTGGCACCGGGGAGCTGTTTTTT